This T cell receptor beta chain is drawn from a study of blood T cell repertoires in COVID-19. Across the study: Acute and convalescent COVID-19 samples came from the United States, Italy and Spain. T cells, B-cell-depleted T cells, or PBMCs provided the cDNA or gDNA that served as material.

TCRdb's copy holds only in-frame clones and misses some; the assay was immunoSEQ multiplex PCR. The sample gives about 54,000 clones, approximately 82% of which show up once; roughly 5% is in the top ten. CDR1 is MNHEY and CDR2 is SVGAGI in the germline V gene. V was clipped by 5 bases and J by 0 bases, with 14 bases between them. The CDR3 loop spans 15 amino acids. The chain links TRBV6-5 to TRBJ2-7, with D possibly matching TRBD2 (6 bases). This TCR derives from a human donor in a cohort sampled during active COVID-19. Specimen: peripheral blood. The CDR3 sequence is CASSQSTGLSYEQYF. CDR3 DNA sequence: TGTGCCAGCAGTCAATCGACGGGACTCTCCTACGAGCAGTACTTC.